This TCR beta chain comes out of a study of early T cells in non-severe SARS-CoV-2 infection. Study-wide context: The sequenced material was bulk RNA from unsorted whole blood, and its chains were unpaired.

TCRdb independently ran MiXCR on the 5' RACE reads; one entry per CDR3 protein. The sample holds some 57,000 distinct CDR3 sequences, 10% to 15% seen once. V was pared by 1 base and J by 5 bases, with 5 bases of the junction left unmatched. The CDR3 has 16 amino acids. Germline V gene sequence: CDR1 LGHNA, CDR2 YSLEER. This clonotype was seen at least ten times. Specimen: whole blood. This chain connects TRBV4-3 to TRBJ2-1; 10 bases match TRBD2. The receptor was isolated from an adult who was a healthcare worker with PCR-confirmed SARS-CoV-2 infection or an uninfected control (not recorded which). This CDR3 is CASSQGTSGLNNEQFF. The CDR3 region has the DNA TGCGCCAGCAGCCAAGGGACTAGCGGACTTAACAATGAGCAGTTCTTC.